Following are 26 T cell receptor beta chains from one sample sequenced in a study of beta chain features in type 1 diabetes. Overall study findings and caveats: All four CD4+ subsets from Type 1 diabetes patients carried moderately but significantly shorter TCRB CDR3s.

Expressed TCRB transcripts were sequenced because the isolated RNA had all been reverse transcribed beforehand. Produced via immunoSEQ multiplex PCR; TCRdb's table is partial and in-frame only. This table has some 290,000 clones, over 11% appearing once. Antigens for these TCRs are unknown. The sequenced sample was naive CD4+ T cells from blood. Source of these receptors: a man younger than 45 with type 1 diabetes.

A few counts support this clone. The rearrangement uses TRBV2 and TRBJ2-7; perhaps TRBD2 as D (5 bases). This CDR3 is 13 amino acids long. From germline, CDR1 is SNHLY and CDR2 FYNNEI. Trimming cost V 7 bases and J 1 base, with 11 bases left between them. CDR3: CASKTRGSYEQYF. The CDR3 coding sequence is TGTGCCAGCAAGACACGCGGGTCCTACGAGCAGTACTTC.

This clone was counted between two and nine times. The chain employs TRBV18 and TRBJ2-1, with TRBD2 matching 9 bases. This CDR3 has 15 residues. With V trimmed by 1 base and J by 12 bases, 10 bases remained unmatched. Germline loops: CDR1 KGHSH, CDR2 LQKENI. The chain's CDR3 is CASSPQTGTSLAQFF. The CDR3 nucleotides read TGTGCCAGCTCACCACAAACCGGGACTAGCCTTGCGCAGTTCTTC.

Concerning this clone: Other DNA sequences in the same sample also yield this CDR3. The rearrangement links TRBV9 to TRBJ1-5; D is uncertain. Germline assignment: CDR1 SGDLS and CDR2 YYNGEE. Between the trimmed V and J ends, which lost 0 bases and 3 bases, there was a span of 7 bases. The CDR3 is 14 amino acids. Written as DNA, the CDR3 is TGTGCCAGCAGCGTAGGCACAGCCAATCAGCCCCAGCATTTT. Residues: CASSVGTANQPQHF.

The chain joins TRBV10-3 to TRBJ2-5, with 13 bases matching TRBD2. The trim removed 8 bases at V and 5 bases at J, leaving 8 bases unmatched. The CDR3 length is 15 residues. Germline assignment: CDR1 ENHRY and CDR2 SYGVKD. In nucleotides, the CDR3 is TGTGCCATCTCCTGGGGGACTAGCGGGATGGAGACCCAGTACTTC. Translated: CAISWGTSGMETQYF.

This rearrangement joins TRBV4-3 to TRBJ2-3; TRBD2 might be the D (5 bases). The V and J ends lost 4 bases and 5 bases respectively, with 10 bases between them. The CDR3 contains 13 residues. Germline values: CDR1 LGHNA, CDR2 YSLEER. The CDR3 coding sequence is TGCGCCAGCAGCCCGGGAAGGGAAGATACGCAGTATTTT. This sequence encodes CASSPGREDTQYF.

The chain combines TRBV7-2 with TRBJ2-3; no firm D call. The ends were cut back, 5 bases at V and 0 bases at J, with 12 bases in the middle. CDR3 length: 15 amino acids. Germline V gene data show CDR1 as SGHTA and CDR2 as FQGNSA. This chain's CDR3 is CASSADKRSTDTQYF. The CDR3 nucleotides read TGTGCCAGCAGCGCAGACAAACGTAGCACAGATACGCAGTATTTT.

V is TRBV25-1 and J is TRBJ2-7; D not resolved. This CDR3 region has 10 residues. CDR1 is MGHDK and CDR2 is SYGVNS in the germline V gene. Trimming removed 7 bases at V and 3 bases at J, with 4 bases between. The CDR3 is CASTFYEQYF. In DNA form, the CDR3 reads TGTGCCAGCACTTTCTACGAGCAGTACTTC.

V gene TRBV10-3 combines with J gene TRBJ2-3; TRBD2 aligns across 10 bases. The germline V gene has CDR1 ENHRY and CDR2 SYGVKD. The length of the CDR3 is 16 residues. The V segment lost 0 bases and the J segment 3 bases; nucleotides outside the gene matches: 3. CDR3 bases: TGTGCCATCAGTGAGTCTAGCGGGAGGAGGACAGATACGCAGTATTTT. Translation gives CAISESSGRRTDTQYF.

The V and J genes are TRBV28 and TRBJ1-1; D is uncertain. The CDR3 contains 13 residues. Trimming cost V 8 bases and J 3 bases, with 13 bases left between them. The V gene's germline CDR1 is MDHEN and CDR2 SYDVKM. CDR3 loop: CASALPRDTEAFF. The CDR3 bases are TGTGCCAGCGCCCTACCACGGGACACTGAAGCTTTCTTT.

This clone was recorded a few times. The CDR3: CASSFATGAYEQYF. In DNA, the CDR3 is TGTGCCAGCAGTTTTGCCACAGGAGCCTACGAGCAGTACTTC. The V call is TRBV6-5, the J call TRBJ2-7; maybe TRBD1 (5 bases). The V end was cut by 4 bases, the J end by 2 bases, with 12 bases between. CDR1 and CDR2 (germline): MNHEY, SVGAGI. This CDR3 has 14 amino acids.

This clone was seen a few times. CDR3 coding DNA: TGCGCCAGCAGCGCCTTACCGGGACAGCAAGAGACCCAGTACTTC. Amino acids: CASSALPGQQETQYF. J is TRBJ2-5 and V is TRBV5-1; 7 bases map to TRBD1. The V gene's germline CDR1 is SGHRS and CDR2 YFSETQ. The trim removed 4 bases at V and 2 bases at J, leaving 8 bases unmatched. The CDR3 sequence is 15 residues long.

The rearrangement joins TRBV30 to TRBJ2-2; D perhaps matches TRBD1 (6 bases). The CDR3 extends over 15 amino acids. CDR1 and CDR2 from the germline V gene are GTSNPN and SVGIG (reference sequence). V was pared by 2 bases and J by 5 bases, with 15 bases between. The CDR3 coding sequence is TGTGCCTGGAGTCAGGCGTCAGGGGCGACCGGGGAGCTGTTTTTT. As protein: CAWSQASGATGELFF.

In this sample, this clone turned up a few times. CDR3 nucleotides: TGTGCCAGTTTCCGTATGGGAGCGGGGCAAGAGACCCAGTACTTC. This codes for CASFRMGAGQETQYF. The rearrangement joins TRBV28 to TRBJ2-5; 7 bases fit TRBD2. V was pared by 9 bases and J by 2 bases, with 12 bases of the junction left unmatched. Germline CDR1 reads MDHEN; CDR2 reads SYDVKM. There are 15 residues in the CDR3.

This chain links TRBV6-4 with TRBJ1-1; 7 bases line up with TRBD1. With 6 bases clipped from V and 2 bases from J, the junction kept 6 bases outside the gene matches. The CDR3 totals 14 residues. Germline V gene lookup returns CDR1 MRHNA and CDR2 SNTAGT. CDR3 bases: TGTGCCAGCAGGCGGGACAGAACAAACACTGAAGCTTTCTTT. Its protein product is CASRRDRTNTEAFF.

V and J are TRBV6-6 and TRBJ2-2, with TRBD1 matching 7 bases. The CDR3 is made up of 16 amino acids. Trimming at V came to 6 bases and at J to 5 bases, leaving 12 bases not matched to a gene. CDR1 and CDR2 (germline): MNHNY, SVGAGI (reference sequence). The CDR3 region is CASSRDRRIGTGELFF. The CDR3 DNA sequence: TGTGCCAGCAGCAGGGACAGACGGATTGGGACCGGGGAGCTGTTTTTT.

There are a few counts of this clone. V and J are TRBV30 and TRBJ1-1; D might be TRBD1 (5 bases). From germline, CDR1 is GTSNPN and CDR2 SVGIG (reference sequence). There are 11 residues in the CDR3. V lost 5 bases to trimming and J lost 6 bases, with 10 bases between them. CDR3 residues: CAWGTFAEAFF. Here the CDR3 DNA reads TGTGCCTGGGGGACTTTTGCTGAAGCTTTCTTT.

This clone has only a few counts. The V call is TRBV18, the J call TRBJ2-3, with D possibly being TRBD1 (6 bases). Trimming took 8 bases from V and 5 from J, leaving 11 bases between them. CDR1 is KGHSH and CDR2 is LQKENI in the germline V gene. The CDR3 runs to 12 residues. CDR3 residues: CASQGFEDTQYF. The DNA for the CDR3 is TGTGCCAGCCAGGGGTTCGAAGATACGCAGTATTTT.

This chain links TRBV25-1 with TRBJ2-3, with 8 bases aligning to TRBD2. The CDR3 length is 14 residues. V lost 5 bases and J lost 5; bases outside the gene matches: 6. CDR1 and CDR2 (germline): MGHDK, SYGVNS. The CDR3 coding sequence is TGTGCCAGCAGTCCAGCGGGAGATGTAGATACGCAGTATTTT. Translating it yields CASSPAGDVDTQYF.

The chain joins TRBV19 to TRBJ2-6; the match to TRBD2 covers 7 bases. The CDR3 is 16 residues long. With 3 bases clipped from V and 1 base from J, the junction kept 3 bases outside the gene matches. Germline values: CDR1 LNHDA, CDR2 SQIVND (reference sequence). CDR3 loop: CASSMIAGSGANVLTF. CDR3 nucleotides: TGTGCCAGTAGTATGATAGCGGGTTCTGGGGCCAACGTCCTGACTTTC. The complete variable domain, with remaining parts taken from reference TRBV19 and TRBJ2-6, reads DGGITQSPKYLFRKEGQNVTLSCEQNLNHDAMYWYRQDPGQGLRLIYYSQIVNDFQKGDIAEGYSVSREKKESFPLTVTSAQKNPTAFYLCASSMIAGSGANVLTFGAGSRLTVL.

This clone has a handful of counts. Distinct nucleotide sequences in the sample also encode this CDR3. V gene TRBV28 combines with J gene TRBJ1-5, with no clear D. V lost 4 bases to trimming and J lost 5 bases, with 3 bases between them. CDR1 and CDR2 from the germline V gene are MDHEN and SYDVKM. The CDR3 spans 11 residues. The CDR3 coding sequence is TGTGCCAGCAGTTCAGATCAGCCCCAGCATTTT. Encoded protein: CASSSDQPQHF.

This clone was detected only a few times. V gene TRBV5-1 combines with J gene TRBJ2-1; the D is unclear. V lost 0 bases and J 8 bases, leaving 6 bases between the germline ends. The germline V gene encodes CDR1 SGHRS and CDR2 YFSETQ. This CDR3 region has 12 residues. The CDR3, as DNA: TGCGCCAGCAGCTTGGATGTCGATGAGCAGTTCTTC. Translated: CASSLDVDEQFF.

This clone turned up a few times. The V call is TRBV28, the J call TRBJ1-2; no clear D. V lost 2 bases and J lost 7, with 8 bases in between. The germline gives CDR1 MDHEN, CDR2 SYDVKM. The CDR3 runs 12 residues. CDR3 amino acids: CASSLPPSGYTF. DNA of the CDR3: TGTGCCAGCAGTTTACCCCCCTCTGGCTACACCTTC.

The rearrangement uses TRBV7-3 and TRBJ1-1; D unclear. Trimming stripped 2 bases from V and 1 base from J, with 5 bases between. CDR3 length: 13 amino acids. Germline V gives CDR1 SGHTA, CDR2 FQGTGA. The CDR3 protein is CASSLSENTEAFF. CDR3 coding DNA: TGTGCCAGCAGCTTATCAGAGAACACTGAAGCTTTCTTT.

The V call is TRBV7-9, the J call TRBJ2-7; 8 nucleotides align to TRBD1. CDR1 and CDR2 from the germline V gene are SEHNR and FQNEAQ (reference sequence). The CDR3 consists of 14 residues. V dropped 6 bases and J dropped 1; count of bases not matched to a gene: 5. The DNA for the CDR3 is TGTGCCAGCAGTCCCGGGACAGGATCCTACGAGCAGTACTTC. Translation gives CASSPGTGSYEQYF.

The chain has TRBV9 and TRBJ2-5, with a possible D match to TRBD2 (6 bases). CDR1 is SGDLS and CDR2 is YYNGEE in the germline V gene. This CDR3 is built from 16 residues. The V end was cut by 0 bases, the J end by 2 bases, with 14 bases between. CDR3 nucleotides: TGTGCCAGCAGCGTAGTTGATAGCGGCGGACAAGAGACCCAGTACTTC. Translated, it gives CASSVVDSGGQETQYF.

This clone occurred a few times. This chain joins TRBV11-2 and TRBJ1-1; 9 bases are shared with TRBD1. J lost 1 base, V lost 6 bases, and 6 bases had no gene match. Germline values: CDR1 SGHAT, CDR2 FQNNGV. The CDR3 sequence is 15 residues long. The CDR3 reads CASRARTGANTEAFF. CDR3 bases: TGTGCCAGCAGAGCCAGGACAGGGGCGAACACTGAAGCTTTCTTT.